This record covers a single TCR beta chain. In the authors' workflow: Reference gene primers were amplified, and this amplification served to estimate nucleated cell counts. Profiled with immunoSEQ multiplex PCR; TCRdb holds only in-frame clones, not every one. V, J and clone size are those of that table, while D and trimming were read from the DNA. The table has some 380,000 clones, nearly 90% seen once. The data were taken from a study of blood T cell repertoires in COVID-19. Study information: Samples taken during acute and convalescent COVID-19 were collected in the United States, Italy and Spain. T cells, B-cell-depleted T cells, or PBMCs provided the cDNA or gDNA that served as material.

The CDR3 contains 12 residues. Germline V lookup: CDR1 LNHDA, CDR2 SQIVND (reference sequence). The V end lost 4 bases, the J end lost 4 bases, and 7 bases lay between the germline ends. Sequenced: peripheral blood. The J gene is TRBJ1-2, the V gene TRBV19; D unresolved. This clonotype was obtained from a man younger than 35 with active or convalescent COVID-19. The CDR3 protein is CASSRALYGYTF. In DNA form, the CDR3 reads TGTGCCAGTAGTAGGGCCCTCTATGGCTACACCTTC.